Reported below is one T cell receptor beta chain. Its matching antigen is unknown. These data come from a study of identifying expanded T cells in peripheral blood. Study results and limitations: About 1.3 clones differed between technical replicates, versus around 15 and 19 over time. Across healthy donors, higher total template counts meant significantly greater approximately two-week count variance.

The data were produced by immunoSEQ multiplex PCR, yet TCRdb's version contains in-frame clones alone and is incomplete. The sample records over 100,000 clones, around 88% being singletons. The V gene lost 7 bases and the J gene lost 5 bases, with 23 bases spanning the gap. CDR3 length: 16 residues. Germline loops: CDR1 LNHDA, CDR2 SQIVND (reference sequence). Healthy donors had no documented immune events, such as infections, while sampled. The clonotype was recovered from a person aged 18-70 years in good health. Source material: blood. This chain connects TRBV19 to TRBJ1-1, with D maybe TRBD1 (6 bases). The DNA for the CDR3 is TGTGCCAGTAACCCACAGGGTCAAGTGAGCGGGACTGAAGCTTTCTTT. This codes for CASNPQGQVSGTEAFF. The full variable domain, with the rest looked up from reference TRBV19 and TRBJ1-1, is DGGITQSPKYLFRKEGQNVTLSCEQNLNHDAMYWYRQDPGQGLRLIYYSQIVNDFQKGDIAEGYSVSREKKESFPLTVTSAQKNPTAFYLCASNPQGQVSGTEAFFGQGTRLTVV.